The subject of this entry is one T cell receptor beta chain. Extraction of RNA preceded its reverse transcription into cDNA, which served as the sequencing template. This table comes from immunoSEQ multiplex PCR, and its TCRdb copy is limited to in-frame clones, with some not included. In the table there are approximately 57,000 clones, around 96% of which are singletons. V dropped 4 bases and J dropped 2; count of bases not matched to a gene: 3. CDR3 length equals 15 residues. Per germline, CDR1 MNHEY and CDR2 SVGAGI. These data are taken from a study of CD8+ T cells in alopecia areata. The chain joins TRBV6-5 to TRBJ2-1; 9 positions agree with TRBD1. The specimen was CD8+ T cells sorted from blood, collected at week 0. The source is a human donor with alopecia areata. CDR3 in amino acids: CASSWDRAPYNEQFF. Written as DNA, the CDR3 is TGTGCCAGCAGTTGGGACAGGGCCCCCTACAATGAGCAGTTCTTC.